The rows below give T cell receptor beta chains drawn from one sample of a study of blood T cell repertoires in COVID-19. The repertoire was sequenced with immunoSEQ multiplex PCR; TCRdb's copy has only in-frame clones and lacks some. The table has 330,000 or so clones, about nine tenths seen once. The sequencing input was PBMCs or T cells enriched from blood (not recorded which). These receptors came from a woman aged 30 to 39 who had been exposed to COVID-19. The CDR3 runs from the conserved cysteine through the conserved F or W. D genes are given only for firm matches.

CDR3,J,D,V
CASSQDKWAAGQETQYF,TRBJ2-5,NA,TRBV3-1/TRBV3-2
CASSLGALNEQFF,TRBJ2-1,NA,TRBV7-2
CASSVGTSGRRTGELFF,TRBJ2-2,TRBD2,TRBV11-2
CASSYRGGFGNTIYF,TRBJ1-3,NA,TRBV5-1
CASSVQGNEQFF,TRBJ2-1,NA,TRBV25-1
CASSYWEKGGYGYTF,TRBJ1-2,NA,TRBV6-5
CASSPTGSGAGSPLHF,TRBJ1-6,NA,TRBV18
CASSIAGGPSGEQFF,TRBJ2-1,TRBD2,TRBV28
CASSLWAGGAYEQYF,TRBJ2-7,TRBD1,TRBV5-1
CASSPGTGTSYEQYF,TRBJ2-7,TRBD1,TRBV5-1
CASSVAPTDSAEAFF,TRBJ1-1,NA,TRBV9
CASSFFEREYIEQYF,TRBJ2-7,TRBD2,TRBV5-4
CASSYVRETYF,TRBJ2-7,NA,TRBV11-2
CATSGRDGYTF,TRBJ1-2,NA,TRBV24-1
CASTYLPGVLNEKLFF,TRBJ1-4,NA,TRBV6-5
CASSLSDSSYEQYF,TRBJ2-7,NA,TRBV27
CASTPGDRGAEAFF,TRBJ1-1,TRBD1,TRBV28
CASSVGGTITDTQYF,TRBJ2-3,NA,TRBV9
CAIKTGGGFGNTEAFF,TRBJ1-1,TRBD1,TRBV10-3
CSATGTSGGNEQFF,TRBJ2-1,TRBD2,TRBV29-1
CASSFAVSNYGYTF,TRBJ1-2,NA,TRBV28
CASSSGQIIAKNIQYF,TRBJ2-4,NA,TRBV28
CASSPLGGASYNEQFF,TRBJ2-1,NA,TRBV7-9
CASSGGTGGVRYEQYF,TRBJ2-7,TRBD1,TRBV2
CASSLSLAGYNEQFF,TRBJ2-1,TRBD2,TRBV7-3
CASTPSGTDTQYF,TRBJ2-3,NA,TRBV19
CASSIGTGKAYGYTF,TRBJ1-2,NA,TRBV19
CASRPFSRSTDTQYF,TRBJ2-3,NA,TRBV7-8
CASSQGAGRRGNTIYF,TRBJ1-3,TRBD1,TRBV11-2
CASSDRGWNTEAFF,TRBJ1-1,TRBD1,TRBV10-2
CASSLSSGITDTQYF,TRBJ2-3,TRBD2,TRBV5-1
CASSQYQRQGFVDTQYF,TRBJ2-3,TRBD1,TRBV7-6
CAWSTPWTLGDYGYTF,TRBJ1-2,NA,TRBV30
CASSQGAVGVVQFF,TRBJ2-1,NA,TRBV3-1/TRBV3-2
CASRLAGGNEQFF,TRBJ2-1,TRBD2,TRBV5-1
CASTPRDRGGETQYF,TRBJ2-5,TRBD1,TRBV3-1/TRBV3-2
CAWSVGTSGANEQFF,TRBJ2-1,TRBD2,TRBV30
CASSIRSLVTNQPQHF,TRBJ1-5,NA,TRBV19
CASTLIGQGDTGELFF,TRBJ2-2,TRBD1,TRBV7-3
CASSQDLKSSYGYTF,TRBJ1-2,NA,TRBV3-1/TRBV3-2
CAISEVEAGSNEQFF,TRBJ2-1,NA,TRBV10-3
CASSTTGEFSYNEQFF,TRBJ2-1,TRBD1,TRBV5-1
CASIQGTADYEQFF,TRBJ2-1,TRBD1,TRBV11-2
CAILIGQAPNYGYTF,TRBJ1-2,TRBD1,TRBV10-3
CASSARQPDNSPLHF,TRBJ1-6,NA,TRBV9
CAIKQGTYEQYF,TRBJ2-7,TRBD1,TRBV28
CASSLGAGRDEQYF,TRBJ2-7,NA,TRBV5-1
CASSWTSGRAFSYNEQFF,TRBJ2-1,TRBD2,TRBV7-6
CASSRSWGQASEQYF,TRBJ2-7,NA,TRBV28
CATSRVLADSNQPQHF,TRBJ1-5,NA,TRBV15
CASSRLTAGTVPLGYTF,TRBJ1-2,TRBD1,TRBV6-6
CASKKEASGRVKTQYF,TRBJ2-5,NA,TRBV27
CASGQGTGTDTQYF,TRBJ2-3,TRBD1,TRBV19
CASTLPSIQPQHF,TRBJ1-5,NA,TRBV28
CATGRPQGGELFF,TRBJ2-2,TRBD2,TRBV10-3